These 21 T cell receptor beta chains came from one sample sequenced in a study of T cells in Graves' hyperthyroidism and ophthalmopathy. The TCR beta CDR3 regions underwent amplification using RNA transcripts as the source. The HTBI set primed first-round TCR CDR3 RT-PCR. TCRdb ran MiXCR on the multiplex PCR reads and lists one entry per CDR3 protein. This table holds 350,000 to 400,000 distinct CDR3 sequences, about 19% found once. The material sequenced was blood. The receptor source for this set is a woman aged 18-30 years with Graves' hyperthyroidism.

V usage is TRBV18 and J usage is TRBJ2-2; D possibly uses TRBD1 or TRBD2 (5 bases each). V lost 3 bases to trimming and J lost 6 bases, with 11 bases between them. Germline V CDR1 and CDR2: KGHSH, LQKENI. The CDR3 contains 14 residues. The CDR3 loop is CASSPGRSAGELFF. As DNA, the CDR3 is TGTGCCAGCTCACCGGGACGGAGCGCCGGGGAGCTGTTTTTT.

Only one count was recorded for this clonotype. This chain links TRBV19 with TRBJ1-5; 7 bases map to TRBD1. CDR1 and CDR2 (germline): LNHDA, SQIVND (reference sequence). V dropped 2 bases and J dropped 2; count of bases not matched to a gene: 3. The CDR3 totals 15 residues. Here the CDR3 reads CASSIRQGGNQPQHF. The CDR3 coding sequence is TGTGCCAGTAGTATAAGGCAGGGGGGCAATCAGCCCCAGCATTTT.

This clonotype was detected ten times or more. The CDR3 protein is CASSHGQQETQYF. CDR3 nucleotide sequence: TGCGCCAGCAGCCACGGACAGCAAGAGACCCAGTACTTC. The chain couples TRBV5-1 to TRBJ2-5, with a possible D match to TRBD1 (6 bases). Germline CDR1 and CDR2: SGHRS and YFSETQ. The V and J ends lost 4 bases and 2 bases respectively, with 9 bases between them. This CDR3 has 13 residues. The full variable domain, completed using reference TRBV5-1 and TRBJ2-5, is KAGVTQTPRYLIKTRGQQVTLSCSPISGHRSVSWYQQTPGQGLQFLFEYFSETQRNKGNFPGRFSGRQFSNSRSEMNVSTLELGDSALYLCASSHGQQETQYFGPGTRLLVL.

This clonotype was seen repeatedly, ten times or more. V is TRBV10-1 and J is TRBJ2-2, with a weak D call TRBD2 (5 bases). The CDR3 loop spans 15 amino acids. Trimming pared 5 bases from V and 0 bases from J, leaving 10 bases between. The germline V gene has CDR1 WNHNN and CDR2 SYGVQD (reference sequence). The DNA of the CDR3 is TGCGCCAGCAGTCCCGGGGATGCGAACACCGGGGAGCTGTTTTTT. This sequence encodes CASSPGDANTGELFF.

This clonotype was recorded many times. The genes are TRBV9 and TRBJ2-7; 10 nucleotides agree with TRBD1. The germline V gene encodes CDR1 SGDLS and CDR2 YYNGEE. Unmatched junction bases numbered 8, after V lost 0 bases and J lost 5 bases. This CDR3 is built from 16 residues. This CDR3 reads CASSVAPTGGRNEQYF. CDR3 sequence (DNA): TGTGCCAGCAGCGTAGCCCCGACAGGGGGCCGTAACGAGCAGTACTTC.

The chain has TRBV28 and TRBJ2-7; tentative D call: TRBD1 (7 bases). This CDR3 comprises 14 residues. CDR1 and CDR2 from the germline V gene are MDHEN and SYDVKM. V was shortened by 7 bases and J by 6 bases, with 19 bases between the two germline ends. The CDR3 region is CASTASGGTSEQYF. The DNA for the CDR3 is TGTGCCAGCACCGCTTCAGGGGGGACGAGCGAGCAGTACTTC.

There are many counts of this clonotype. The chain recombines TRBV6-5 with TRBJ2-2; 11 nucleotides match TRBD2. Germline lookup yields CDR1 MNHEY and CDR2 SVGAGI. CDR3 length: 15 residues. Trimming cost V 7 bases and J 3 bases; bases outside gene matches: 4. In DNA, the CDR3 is TGTGCCAGCATTTTGACTAGCGGGGACACCGGGGAGCTGTTTTTT. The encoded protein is CASILTSGDTGELFF.

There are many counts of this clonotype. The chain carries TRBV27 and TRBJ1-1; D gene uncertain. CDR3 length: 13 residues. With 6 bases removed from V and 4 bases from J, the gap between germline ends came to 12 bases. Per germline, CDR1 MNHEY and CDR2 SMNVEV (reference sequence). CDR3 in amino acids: CASSPGLSTEAFF. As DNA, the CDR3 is TGTGCCAGCAGCCCTGGGTTATCCACTGAAGCTTTCTTT.

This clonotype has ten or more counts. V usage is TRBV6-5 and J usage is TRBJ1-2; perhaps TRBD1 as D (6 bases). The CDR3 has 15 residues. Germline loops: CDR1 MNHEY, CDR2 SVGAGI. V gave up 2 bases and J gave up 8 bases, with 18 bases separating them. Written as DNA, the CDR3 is TGTGCCAGCAGTTACCCCCGAGGGGGAGTTATAGGCTACACCTTC. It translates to CASSYPRGGVIGYTF.

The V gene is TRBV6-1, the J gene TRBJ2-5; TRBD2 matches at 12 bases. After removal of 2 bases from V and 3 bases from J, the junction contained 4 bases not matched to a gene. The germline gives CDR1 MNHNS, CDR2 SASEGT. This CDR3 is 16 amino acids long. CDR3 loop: CASSELAGGREETQYF. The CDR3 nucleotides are TGTGCCAGCAGTGAACTAGCGGGGGGGCGCGAAGAGACCCAGTACTTC.

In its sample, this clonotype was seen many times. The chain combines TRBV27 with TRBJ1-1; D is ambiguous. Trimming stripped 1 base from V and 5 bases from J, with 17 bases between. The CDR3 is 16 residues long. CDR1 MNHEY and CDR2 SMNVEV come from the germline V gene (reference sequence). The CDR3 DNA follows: TGTGCCAGCAGTTTATATGGGATAGGAGGGAGGACTGAAGCTTTCTTT. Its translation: CASSLYGIGGRTEAFF.

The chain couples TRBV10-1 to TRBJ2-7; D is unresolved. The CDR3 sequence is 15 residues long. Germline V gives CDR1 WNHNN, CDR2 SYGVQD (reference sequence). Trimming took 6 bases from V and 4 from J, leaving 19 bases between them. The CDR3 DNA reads TGCGCCAGCAGCCCGACTCGGGCGGAGAGGTACGAGCAGTACTTC. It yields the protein CASSPTRAERYEQYF.

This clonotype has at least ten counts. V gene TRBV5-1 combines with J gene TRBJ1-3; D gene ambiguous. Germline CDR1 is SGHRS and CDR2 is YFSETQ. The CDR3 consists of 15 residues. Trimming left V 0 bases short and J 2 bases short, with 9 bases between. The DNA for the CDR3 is TGCGCCAGCAGCTTGGCCGGGGTGCCTGGAAACACCATATATTTT. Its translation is CASSLAGVPGNTIYF. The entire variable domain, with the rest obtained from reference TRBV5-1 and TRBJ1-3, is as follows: KAGVTQTPRYLIKTRGQQVTLSCSPISGHRSVSWYQQTPGQGLQFLFEYFSETQRNKGNFPGRFSGRQFSNSRSEMNVSTLELGDSALYLCASSLAGVPGNTIYFGEGSWLTVV.

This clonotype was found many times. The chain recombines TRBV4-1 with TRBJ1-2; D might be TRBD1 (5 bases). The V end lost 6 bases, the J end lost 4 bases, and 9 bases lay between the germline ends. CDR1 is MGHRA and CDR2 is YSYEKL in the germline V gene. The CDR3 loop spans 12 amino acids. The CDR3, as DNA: TGCGCCAGCAGGGGGGAAGGCTATGGCTACACCTTC. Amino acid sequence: CASRGEGYGYTF.

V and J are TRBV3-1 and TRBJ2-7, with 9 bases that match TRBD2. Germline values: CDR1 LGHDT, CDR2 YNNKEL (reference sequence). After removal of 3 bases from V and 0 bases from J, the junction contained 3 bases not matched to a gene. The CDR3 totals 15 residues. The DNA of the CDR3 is TGTGCCAGCAGCCAGACTAGCGGTTCCTCCTACGAGCAGTACTTC. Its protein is CASSQTSGSSYEQYF.

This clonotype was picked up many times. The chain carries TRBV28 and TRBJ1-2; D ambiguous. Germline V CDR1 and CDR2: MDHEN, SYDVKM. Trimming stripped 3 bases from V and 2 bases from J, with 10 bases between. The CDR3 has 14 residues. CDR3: CASSFTATNYGYTF. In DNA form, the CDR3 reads TGTGCCAGCAGTTTTACGGCAACCAACTATGGCTACACCTTC.

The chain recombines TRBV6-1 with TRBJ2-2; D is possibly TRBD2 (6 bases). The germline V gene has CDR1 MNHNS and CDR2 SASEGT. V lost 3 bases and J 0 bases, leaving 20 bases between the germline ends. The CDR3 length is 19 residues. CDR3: CASSEVWRGRTSNTGELFF. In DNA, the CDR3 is TGTGCCAGCAGTGAGGTCTGGAGGGGCCGGACATCGAACACCGGGGAGCTGTTTTTT.

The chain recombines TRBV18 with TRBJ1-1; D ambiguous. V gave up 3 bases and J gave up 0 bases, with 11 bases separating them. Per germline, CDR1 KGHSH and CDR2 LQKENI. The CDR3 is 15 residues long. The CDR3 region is CASSPGPMLNTEAFF. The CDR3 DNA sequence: TGTGCCAGCTCACCCGGCCCGATGTTGAACACTGAAGCTTTCTTT.

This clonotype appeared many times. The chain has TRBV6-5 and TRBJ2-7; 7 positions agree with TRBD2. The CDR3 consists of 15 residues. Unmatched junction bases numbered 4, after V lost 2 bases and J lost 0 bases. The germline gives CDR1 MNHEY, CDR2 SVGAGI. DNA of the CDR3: TGTGCCAGCAGTTACGAGGCGGGGGTCTCCTACGAGCAGTACTTC. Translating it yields CASSYEAGVSYEQYF.

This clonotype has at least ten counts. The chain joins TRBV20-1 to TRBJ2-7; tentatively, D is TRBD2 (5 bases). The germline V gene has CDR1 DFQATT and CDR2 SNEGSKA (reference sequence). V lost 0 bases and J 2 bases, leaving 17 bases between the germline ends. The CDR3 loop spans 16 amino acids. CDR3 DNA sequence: TGCAGTGCTAGAGATCCCCACGGGGAGCGTCCCTACGAGCAGTACTTC. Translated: CSARDPHGERPYEQYF.

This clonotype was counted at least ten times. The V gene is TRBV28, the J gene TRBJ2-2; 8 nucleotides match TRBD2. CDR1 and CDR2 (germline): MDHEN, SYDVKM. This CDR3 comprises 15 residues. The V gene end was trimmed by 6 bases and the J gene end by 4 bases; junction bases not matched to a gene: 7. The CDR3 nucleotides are TGTGCCAGCAGATCGGGGGGGCACGGCACCGGGGAGCTGTTTTTT. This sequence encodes CASRSGGHGTGELFF.